These T cell receptor beta chains were read from a single sample in a study of shared clonotypes between healthy human individuals. Profiled with immunoSEQ multiplex PCR; TCRdb holds only in-frame clones, not every one. Here the sample spans around 1.9 million clones, around 93% being singletons. Sequencing used naive CD8+ T cells from PBMCs. The receptors were sampled from a man younger than 35 in good health. Some clones in this sample may be carry-over from other donors' samples. The CDR3 runs from the conserved cysteine through the conserved F or W. D genes are given only for firm matches. Rows may omit the clone size; those that give it use once, few, many or a size class.

j_call d_call clone_size v_call cdr3_nt cdr3_aa
TRBJ2-7 TRBD1 - TRBV7-9 TGTGCCAGCAGCTCCAGGACAGGGAGGTTACACGAGCAGTACTTC CASSSRTGRLHEQYF
TRBJ2-7 - - TRBV7-9 TGTGCCAGCAGCTTCGGGACAAGTACCTACGAGCAGTACTTC CASSFGTSTYEQYF
TRBJ1-5 - - TRBV6-5 TGTGCCAGCAGTTGGGGCGGATACTTTAGCAATCAGCCCCAGCATTTT CASSWGGYFSNQPQHF
TRBJ2-7 TRBD2 - TRBV15 TGTGCCACCAGCAGAGAGCCTAGCGGGAGTTTGTACGAGCAGTACTTC CATSREPSGSLYEQYF
TRBJ2-7 TRBD1 - TRBV15 TGTGCCACCAGCAGTGATCCGGGACAGGGCTACGAGCAGTACTTC CATSSDPGQGYEQYF
TRBJ2-7 - - TRBV5-1 TGCGCCAGCAGCTTGGAGGGGGGGTTCTCCTACGAGCAGTACTTC CASSLEGGFSYEQYF
TRBJ2-7 TRBD2 once TRBV10-2 TGCGCCAGCAAGACTAGCGGGCCCTCCTACGAGCAGTACTTC CASKTSGPSYEQYF
TRBJ2-1 TRBD1 - TRBV7-9 TGTGCCAGCAGCTCTCCGGGACAGGTGTACAATGAGCAGTTCTTC CASSSPGQVYNEQFF
TRBJ1-5 - - TRBV2 TGTGCCAGCAGTGATGGCGGTTTCAATCAGCCCCAGCATTTT CASSDGGFNQPQHF
TRBJ1-6 - - TRBV7-9 TGTGCCAGCAGCCTAAAAGACAGACTCCATTCACCCCTCCACTTT CASSLKDRLHSPLHF
TRBJ2-7 TRBD1 - TRBV5-5 TGTGCCAGCAGCTCGACAGGGGGTCCCTACGAGCAGTACTTC CASSSTGGPYEQYF
TRBJ2-7 - - TRBV27 TGTGCCAGCAGTTTCCGGGACAAGCGCTACGAGCAGTACTTC CASSFRDKRYEQYF
TRBJ1-2 TRBD1 - TRBV27 TGTGCCAGCAGTCCATCGACAGGGCCCTTAAACTATGGCTACACCTTC CASSPSTGPLNYGYTF
TRBJ2-3 - - TRBV5-4 TGTGCCAGCAGTTCCAGCGTGACACTCACAGATACGCAGTATTTT CASSSSVTLTDTQYF
TRBJ2-7 - - TRBV7-9 TGTGCCAGCAGCCTCCGAGCCTACGAGCAGTACTTC CASSLRAYEQYF
TRBJ1-2 - - TRBV28 TGTGCCAGCAGTTTGATCAAGGCCCAGGTGCCCTTGCCCTTC CASSLIKAQVPLPF
TRBJ2-7 - once TRBV4-2 TGTGCCAGCAGCCTAAGTAGGCAAATCAGGCCCGAGCAGTACTTC CASSLSRQIRPEQYF
TRBJ2-3 - once TRBV9 TGTGCCAGCACTACGGACAGCACAGATACGCAGTATTTT CASTTDSTDTQYF
TRBJ2-1 TRBD1 - TRBV27 TGTGCCAGCAGTCTCCTACAGGGGGCGGTGGAGCAGTTCTTC CASSLLQGAVEQFF
TRBJ2-3 - - TRBV30 TGTGCCTGGAGTGTCCAGCGGGACAACACAGATACGCAGTATTTT CAWSVQRDNTDTQYF
TRBJ2-5 TRBD1 - TRBV9 TGTGCCAGCAGCGTAGGGGTTAAGGGACAGGGGAGTGAGACCCAGTACTTC CASSVGVKGQGSETQYF
TRBJ2-7 - - TRBV11-2 TGTGCCAGCAGCCTACGAATCCCCCAGGGAAGTCAGCACGAGCAGTACTTC CASSLRIPQGSQHEQYF
TRBJ2-4 - - TRBV6-5 TGTGCCAGCAGTCCGGGACTGGCCGGGACGATTCAGTACTTC CASSPGLAGTIQYF
TRBJ2-7 - once TRBV5-4 TGTGCCAGCAGCTTGGACCGGGACACAAGTCCCGAGCAGTACTTC CASSLDRDTSPEQYF
TRBJ2-7 TRBD2 - TRBV5-6 TGTGCCAGCAGCCTGGGAGGGCCCTACGAGCAGTACTTC CASSLGGPYEQYF
TRBJ1-1 TRBD1 - TRBV27 TGTGCCAGCAGTCCAGGGACAGGGGGAAGCACTGAAGCTTTCTTT CASSPGTGGSTEAFF
TRBJ2-2 - - TRBV6-4 TGTGCCAGCAGTGGGACATGGAACACCGGGGAGCTGTTTTTT CASSGTWNTGELFF
TRBJ1-2 - - TRBV27 TGTGCCAGCAGTTTAGCAGACTCCTATGGCTACACCTTC CASSLADSYGYTF
TRBJ2-5 - once TRBV30 TGTGCCTGGAGTTTGGGGGAGAGGGAGACCCAGTACTTC CAWSLGERETQYF
TRBJ2-1 TRBD2 - TRBV5-1 TGCGCCAGCAGCTGGGGGGGCAATGAGCAGTTCTTC CASSWGGNEQFF
TRBJ2-1 TRBD2 - TRBV19 TGTGCCAGTAGCATCGGGAGGGGCTCCTACAATGAGCAGTTCTTC CASSIGRGSYNEQFF
TRBJ2-1 - - TRBV2 TGTGCCAGCACTCGCAGTAACAATGAGCAGTTCTTC CASTRSNNEQFF
TRBJ2-2 - - TRBV6-1 TGTGCCTCCATGGGGGTCTCCGGGGAGCTGTTTTTT CASMGVSGELFF
TRBJ1-5 TRBD1 - TRBV19 TGTGCCAGTAGTATTGACAGGACAGGGGTTCTGTATAGCAATCAGCCCCAGCATTTT CASSIDRTGVLYSNQPQHF
TRBJ2-1 - - TRBV21-1 TGTGCCAGCAGCAAAAATGCAGGGACTAGCGGGAAGGATGAGCAGTTCTTC CASSKNAGTSGKDEQFF
TRBJ2-7 - once TRBV14 TGTGCCAGCAGCTCTGCAGAAGGTCACAGGGACTACGAGCAGTACTTC CASSSAEGHRDYEQYF
TRBJ1-4 TRBD1 - TRBV29-1 TGCAGCGCCTGGGACAGGCGGAATGAAAAACTGTTTTTT CSAWDRRNEKLFF
TRBJ2-7 TRBD1 - TRBV5-1 TGCGCCAGCAGCTACCTAACAGGGGTCTCCTACGAGCAGTACTTC CASSYLTGVSYEQYF
TRBJ1-3 TRBD1 - TRBV7-8 TGTGCCAGCAGCAACCGGGACAGGGGTGACTCTGGAAACACCATATATTTT CASSNRDRGDSGNTIYF
TRBJ2-1 - - TRBV2 TGTGCCAGCCGGGGAGGGGGCAGGGGATTTGACAATGAGCAGTTCTTC CASRGGGRGFDNEQFF
TRBJ2-5 - - TRBV30 TGTGCCTGGACCAGACTTATGGCGGCTAGCCAAGAGACCCAGTACTTC CAWTRLMAASQETQYF